This T cell receptor (beta chain) derives from a study of healthy donors' naive CD4 and CD8 T cells. Each TCR library used about 500 ng of total RNA and a linear amplification protocol. TCRdb analysed the reads with MiXCR anew, one entry per CDR3 protein. The sample lists about 180,000 distinct CDR3 sequences, about 70% occurring once. About this clonotype: Its specificity is not known. No DNA is shown, since the ends of the CDR3 on it are uncertain; the CDR3 is the one TCRdb lists.

Study conclusions and caveats: Negatively charged CDR3s marked CD8+ lineage; positively charged CDR3s marked CD4+ lineage.

The CDR3 extends over 15 residues, inclusive of both ends. The germline V gene has CDR1 MNHEY and CDR2 SMNVEV (reference sequence). This clonotype originated in a pool of human donors in good health; the sample pools cells from several healthy donors. The rearrangement links TRBV27 to TRBJ1-1; TRBD1 reflects the table's D call only, with no check against the DNA. Material: naive CD4+ and CD8+ T cells sorted from blood, pooled from several donors. This chain's CDR3 is CASSTSTGINTEAFF.